This T cell receptor beta chain was documented in a study of blood T cell repertoires in COVID-19. Germline V gives CDR1 SEHNR, CDR2 FQNEAQ (reference sequence). This CDR3 contains 15 residues. V gave up 5 bases and J gave up 1 base; unmatched junction bases: 7. Sequenced by immunoSEQ multiplex PCR; TCRdb stores in-frame clones only, minus some. Of fewer than 200,000 clones in the sample, around 85% were seen once. This chain connects TRBV7-9 to TRBJ1-1; 7 bases are shared with TRBD1. The TCR was taken from a man in his sixties who had recovered from COVID-19. Sequencing was done on a sample of peripheral blood. As DNA, the CDR3 is TGTGCCAGCAGCCAAAACAGGGGAGGGAACACTGAAGCTTTCTTT. Protein product: CASSQNRGGNTEAFF.